These 4 T cell receptor beta chains were all obtained from the same sample, sequenced in a study of shared clonotypes between healthy human individuals. Generated by immunoSEQ multiplex PCR, the TCRdb table keeps only in-frame clones and is missing some. The profile covers about 680,000 clones, with 73% appearing a single time and 1.5% to 2% taken by the ten largest. Sequences were obtained from memory CD4+ T cells sorted from blood. Subset defined: CD45RA-negative fraction. The receptors stem from a woman aged 25 to 39 in good health.

The chain carries TRBV27 and TRBJ1-4; 9 bases are shared with TRBD1. The CDR3 consists of 16 residues. J lost 8 bases, V lost 5 bases, and 12 bases had no gene match. CDR1 MNHEY and CDR2 SMNVEV come from the germline V gene (reference sequence). The CDR3 protein is CASSRSNRGRKEKLFF. The CDR3, as DNA: TGTGCCAGCAGTCGCTCTAACAGGGGGCGAAAAGAAAAACTGTTTTTT.

The chain is built from TRBV2 and TRBJ2-7; TRBD1 aligns across 8 bases. The CDR3 length is 13 residues. Germline V lookup: CDR1 SNHLY, CDR2 FYNNEI. J lost 3 bases, V lost 6 bases, and 4 bases had no gene match. The CDR3 is CASRDDRGYEQYF. In DNA form, the CDR3 reads TGTGCCAGCAGAGACGACAGGGGCTACGAGCAGTACTTC.

The chain links TRBV7-6 to TRBJ2-2; D possibly corresponds to TRBD2 (7 bases). V was cut by 8 bases and J by 5 bases, with 15 bases left in between. CDR1 and CDR2 (germline): SGHVS, FNYEAQ. This CDR3 has 14 residues. CDR3 loop: CASAMGGRTGELFF. Here the CDR3 DNA reads TGTGCCAGCGCTATGGGGGGGCGGACCGGGGAGCTGTTTTTT.

About this clone itself: Other nucleotide sequences in the sample specify the same CDR3. This chain joins TRBV5-1 and TRBJ2-1; possible D gene TRBD2, 5 bases. Trimming cost V 2 bases and J 4 bases, with 13 bases left between them. This CDR3 is 15 amino acids long. Germline values: CDR1 SGHRS, CDR2 YFSETQ. Here the CDR3 reads CASSFSSGGYNEQFF. Here the CDR3 DNA reads TGCGCCAGCAGCTTCTCCAGCGGCGGGTACAATGAGCAGTTCTTC.